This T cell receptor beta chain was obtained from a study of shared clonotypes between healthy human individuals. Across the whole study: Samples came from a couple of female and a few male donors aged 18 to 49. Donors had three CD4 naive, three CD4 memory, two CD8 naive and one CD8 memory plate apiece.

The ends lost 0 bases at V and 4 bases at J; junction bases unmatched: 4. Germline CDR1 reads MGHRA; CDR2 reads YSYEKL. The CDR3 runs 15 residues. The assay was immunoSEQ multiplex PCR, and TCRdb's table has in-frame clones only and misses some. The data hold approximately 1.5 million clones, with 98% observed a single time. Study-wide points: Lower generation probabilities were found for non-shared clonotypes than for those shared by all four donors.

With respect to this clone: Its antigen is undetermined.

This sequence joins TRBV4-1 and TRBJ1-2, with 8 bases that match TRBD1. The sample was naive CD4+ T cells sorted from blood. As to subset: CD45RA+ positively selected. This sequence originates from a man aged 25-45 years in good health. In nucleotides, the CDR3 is TGCGCCAGCAGCCAAGATCCGGACAGGGTCTATGGCTACACCTTC. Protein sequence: CASSQDPDRVYGYTF.